Below, 12 T cell receptor beta chains from the same sample are listed, as sequenced in a study of Tregs in tolerant kidney transplant recipients. The nonmyeloablative bone marrow transplants came from related graft donors, with transient mixed chimerism. TCRdb's table, derived via immunoSEQ multiplex PCR, lists solely in-frame clones and lacks some. The ten top clones account for approximately 3.5%, within a sample of over 14,000 clones. This specimen consisted of CD4+ T cells from blood (PBMCs), obtained 12 months after the transplant. Receptors originate from a human patient who received a combined kidney and bone marrow transplant. Some T cells may be transferred from the graft donor.

Concerning this clone: Read coverage stops 3 residues before the CDR3 terminus; the germline J gene supplies the remainder. This chain connects TRBV7-9 to TRBJ1-2, with no clear D. This CDR3 contains 12 residues. The germline V gene encodes CDR1 SEHNR and CDR2 FQNEAQ (reference sequence). CDR3 amino acids: CASSFSILGYTF. Partial CDR3 DNA: TGTGCCAGCAGCTTCTCTATTCTGGGC. The complete variable domain, with remaining parts taken from reference TRBV7-9 and TRBJ1-2, reads DTGVSQNPRHKITKRGQNVTFRCDPISEHNRLYWYRQTLGQGPEFLTYFQNEAQLEKSRLLSDRFSAERPKGSFSTLEIQRTEQGDSAMYLCASSFSILGYTFGSGTRLTVV.

As for this clone: The read ends 3 residues early relative to the CDR3; the germline J gene fills the gap. The rearrangement joins TRBV11-3 to TRBJ2-3, with D uncertain. Germline V gene data show CDR1 as SGHNT and CDR2 as YENEEA. Trimming removed 1 base from V and 5 bases from J, with 4 bases in between. This CDR3 is 12 amino acids long. The CDR3 here is CASSLAGDTQYF. CDR3 DNA (partial): TGTGCCAGCAGCTTAGCGGGAGATACG.

This clone is classed as medium-sized by frequency. Sequencing ends 3 residues short of the CDR3 end; the germline J gene provides the rest. This sequence joins TRBV7-3 and TRBJ2-2, with 9 bases aligning to TRBD1. This CDR3 has 15 amino acids. Germline V gene data show CDR1 as SGHTA and CDR2 as FQGTGA. V was clipped by 6 bases and J by 8 bases; unmatched bases: 10. CDR3 DNA (partial): TGTGCCAGCAGATCTGGACAGGGGAATAGGGGGGAG. Its protein product is CASRSGQGNRGE. The whole CDR3 sequence is CASRSGQGNRGELFF.

Comment on this clone: Read sequence stops 3 residues before the CDR3 end, and the germline J gene provides the missing end. V is TRBV13 and J is TRBJ2-3; TRBD2 matches 11 bases. The CDR3 loop spans 17 amino acids. Germline CDR1 and CDR2: PRHDT and FYEKMQ (reference sequence). Unmatched junction bases numbered 7, after V lost 5 bases and J lost 0 bases. CDR3 DNA (partial): TGTGCCAGCAGCGTCCAGACTAGCGGGGTTAGCACAGATACG. Translating it yields CASSVQTSGVSTDT. The CDR3 as a whole reads CASSVQTSGVSTDTQYF.

On this clone: Read data end 3 residues before the CDR3 end; the end is taken from the germline J gene. This chain uses TRBV19 with TRBJ2-2; D might be TRBD1 (6 bases). The CDR3 is 14 amino acids. V was trimmed by 3 bases and J by 6 bases, leaving 11 bases between them. CDR1 LNHDA and CDR2 SQIVND come from the germline V gene (reference sequence). The CDR3 reads CASSILGGPGELFF. The CDR3 DNA, read in part, is TGTGCCAGTAGTATCCTTGGGGGCCCCGGGGAG.

Concerning this clone itself: The CDR3 end is not reached by the read, which stops 3 residues before it; the germline J gene fills it in. V and J are TRBV7-2 and TRBJ2-7; 8 bases line up with TRBD2. The length of the CDR3 is 15 residues. CDR1 and CDR2 from the germline V gene are SGHTA and FQGNSA. J lost 5 bases, V lost 2 bases, and 8 bases had no gene match. The CDR3 is CASSLNGGGPDEQYF. The sequenced CDR3 bases are TGTGCCAGCAGCTTAAATGGCGGGGGGCCGGACGAG.

The covered CDR3 bases are TGTGCCAGCTCACTCTACTTGGATACG. Amino acids: CASSLYLDT. The CDR3, in full, reads CASSLYLDTQYF. The chain couples TRBV18 to TRBJ2-3; unclear D gene. The observed sequence ends 3 residues before the CDR3 terminus, with the missing tail filled in from the germline J gene. Germline assignment: CDR1 KGHSH and CDR2 LQKENI. The CDR3 loop spans 12 amino acids. The ends were cut back, 4 bases at V and 6 bases at J, with 8 bases in the middle. The full variable domain, completed using reference TRBV18 and TRBJ2-3, is NAGVMQNPRHLVRRRGQEARLRCSPMKGHSHVYWYRQLPEEGLKFMVYLQKENIIDESGMPKERFSAEFPKEGPSILRIQQVVRGDSAAYFCASSLYLDTQYFGPGTRLTVL.

Points on this clone: The read comes to an end 3 residues before the CDR3 does, leaving the germline J gene to fill in the end. The rearrangement links TRBV4-2 to TRBJ2-2; 11 bases map to TRBD2. Trimming took 4 bases from V and 7 from J; bases not matched to a gene: 8. The germline V gene encodes CDR1 LGHNA and CDR2 YNFKEQ. There are 16 residues in the CDR3. The CDR3 protein is CASSRELAGAGGELFF. Incomplete CDR3 DNA: TGTGCCAGCAGCCGGGAACTAGCGGGAGCCGGCGGGGAG.

Note on this clone: The read terminates 3 residues before the CDR3 end, so the remaining end is supplied by the germline J gene. The chain links TRBV5-1 to TRBJ2-7, with TRBD2 identical over 8 bases. Germline V gives CDR1 SGHRS, CDR2 YFSETQ. Trimming cost V 0 bases and J 2 bases; bases outside gene matches: 4. The CDR3 loop spans 15 amino acids. The CDR3 protein is CASSLGAGGPYEQYF. The part of the CDR3 DNA that was read is TGCGCCAGCAGCTTGGGGGCGGGAGGTCCCTACGAG.

Worth noting for this clone: The read terminates 3 residues before the CDR3 end, so the remaining end is supplied by the germline J gene. The chain joins TRBV5-1 to TRBJ2-3; 14 nucleotides match TRBD2. The CDR3 length is 17 residues. Germline V lookup: CDR1 SGHRS, CDR2 YFSETQ. The junction had 6 bases not matched to a gene; V was cut back by 3 bases and J by 3 bases. The DNA read from the CDR3 is TGCGCCAGCAGCTCGCGGGGGACTAGCGGGAGAACAGATACG. This encodes CASSSRGTSGRTDT. The whole CDR3 protein is CASSSRGTSGRTDTQYF.

Points on this clone: The read halts 3 residues ahead of the CDR3 end, with the missing end drawn from the germline J gene. This chain joins TRBV5-4 and TRBJ1-6; D is ambiguous. CDR1 is SGHNT and CDR2 is YYREEE in the germline V gene (reference sequence). With 2 bases removed from V and 7 bases from J, the gap between germline ends came to 7 bases. The CDR3 loop spans 13 amino acids. This CDR3 is CASSFIGNSPLHF. CDR3 DNA (partial): TGTGCCAGCAGCTTTATAGGGAATTCACCC.

Turning to this clone: The read ends 3 residues early relative to the CDR3; the germline J gene fills the gap. The chain employs TRBV6-2 or TRBV6-3 and TRBJ2-7, with D possibly matching TRBD2 (6 bases). Germline V gene sequence: CDR1 MNHEY, CDR2 SVGEGT. The CDR3 runs 15 residues. V was pared by 6 bases and J by 3 bases, with 18 bases between. CDR3 sequence: CASRPGLRGGYEQYF. The part of the CDR3 DNA that was read is TGTGCCAGCAGGCCAGGACTGCGGGGCGGCTACGAG.